The 24 T cell receptor beta chains presented below share a single source sample, sequenced in a study of beta chain features in type 1 diabetes (dated by TCRdb to the late 2010s). The library was built by means of the immunoSEQ multiplex PCR assay. The entire amount of isolated RNA was reverse transcribed using the High Capacity cDNA Reverse Transcription Kit, so the sequenced TCRB transcripts were expressed ones. Entries here come from immuneACCESS through TCRdb and include only in-frame sequences with V and J called. Some clones fail to appear in such tables; in the studies checked, an unresolved V gene covers under half of the shortfall, and the cause of the remainder is unknown. The sample includes around 300,000 clones, with approximately 9.9% observed a single time. Approximately 0.016% of the sample goes to the ten largest clones. Sequencing was performed on naive CD4+ T cells from blood. The sample's cell subset or site label, in plain terms: true naive CD4+ T cells. These receptors all stem from a woman aged 25 to 39 in good health.

The rearrangement joins TRBV28 to TRBJ2-6, with 9 bases lining up with TRBD1. This CDR3 region has 17 residues. V lost 5 bases and J lost 4; bases outside the gene matches: 9. The germline V gene encodes CDR1 MDHEN and CDR2 SYDVKM. CDR3 sequence (DNA): TGTGCCAGCAGTGCTCCGGGACAGGGCGGCGGGGCCAACGTCCTGACTTTC. Translating gives CASSAPGQGGGANVLTF.

This clone was seen a handful of times. The CDR3 spells CASSQGSPGGGRASYNEQFF. The CDR3 region has the DNA TGTGCCAGCAGCCAAGGTTCCCCGGGGGGAGGACGAGCGTCCTACAATGAGCAGTTCTTC. The chain employs TRBV14 and TRBJ2-1; 7 bases map to TRBD2. The CDR3 spans 20 residues. J gave up 1 base and V 1 base, and 16 bases lay outside the gene matches. Germline CDR1 and CDR2: SGHDN and FVKESK.

This clone turned up a few times. The gene calls are TRBV2 and TRBJ1-2, with 7 bases identical to TRBD1. Germline CDR1 and CDR2: SNHLY and FYNNEI. V lost 5 bases to trimming and J lost 6 bases; unmatched junction nucleotides: 6. This CDR3 is built from 13 residues. As DNA, the CDR3 is TGTGCCAGCAGTCCTCAGGGGGGAAATGGCTACACCTTC. Its protein product is CASSPQGGNGYTF.

V is TRBV28 and J is TRBJ1-1; 9 nucleotides align to TRBD1. With V trimmed by 2 bases and J by 4 bases, 2 bases remained unmatched. Germline V gene lookup returns CDR1 MDHEN and CDR2 SYDVKM. The CDR3 runs to 14 residues. The DNA for the CDR3 is TGTGCCAGCAGTTTAACAGGGGGCGGCACTGAAGCTTTCTTT. It is translated as CASSLTGGGTEAFF.

Details on this clone: Within the sample, other DNA sequences also encode this same CDR3. The CDR3 loop is CASSIRGGEQFF. CDR3 nucleotides: TGTGCCAGTAGTATTAGGGGTGGGGAGCAGTTCTTC. The chain couples TRBV19 to TRBJ2-1, with D possibly TRBD1 on 5 matching bases. CDR3 size: 12 residues. Germline V gene lookup returns CDR1 LNHDA and CDR2 SQIVND (reference sequence). With 3 bases removed from V and 10 bases from J, the gap between germline ends came to 10 bases.

This clone was detected a few times. The chain combines TRBV30 with TRBJ2-5, with D possibly TRBD2 on 6 matching bases. V was trimmed by 1 base and J by 1 base, leaving 10 bases between them. The CDR3 contains 14 residues. Germline CDR1 GTSNPN, CDR2 SVGIG (reference sequence). The CDR3 reads CAWSAGVIQETQYF. CDR3 coding DNA: TGTGCCTGGAGTGCGGGAGTCATCCAAGAGACCCAGTACTTC.

This clone has only a few counts. CDR3 sequence: CASSGQGRGNEQFF. CDR3 bases: TGTGCCAGCAGTGGACAGGGTAGGGGGAATGAGCAGTTCTTC. The chain links TRBV6-5 to TRBJ2-1, with 8 bases aligning to TRBD1. Germline V gene lookup returns CDR1 MNHEY and CDR2 SVGAGI. J gave up 7 bases and V 5 bases, and 7 bases lay outside the gene matches. The CDR3 totals 14 residues.

The DNA for the CDR3 is TGTGCCACCAGCAGAGATGGGCAGGTACCCTATCAGCAGTACTTC. This codes for CATSRDGQVPYQQYF. The chain has TRBV15 and TRBJ2-7; D is ambiguous. There are 15 residues in the CDR3. The V and J ends lost 0 bases and 8 bases respectively, with 17 bases between them. The germline V gene encodes CDR1 LNHNV and CDR2 YYDKDF (reference sequence).

This clone was seen more than once but under ten times. The chain recombines TRBV4-2 with TRBJ2-5, with a tentative D call TRBD2 (5 bases). The CDR3 spans 16 residues. V lost 0 bases to trimming and J lost 2 bases, with 13 bases between them. Germline-derived CDR1 and CDR2 are LGHNA and YNFKEQ. DNA of the CDR3: TGTGCCAGCAGCCAAGATTCGAGCGGAGGACAAGAGACCCAGTACTTC. Amino acid sequence: CASSQDSSGGQETQYF.

The chain is built from TRBV4-2 and TRBJ1-4, with D possibly matching TRBD1 (6 bases). Looked up from germline, CDR1 is LGHNA and CDR2 is YNFKEQ. This CDR3 contains 14 residues. Trimming cost V 5 bases and J 8 bases, with 15 bases left between them. CDR3 DNA sequence: TGTGCCAGCAGCTTGGCCCGGGACAAGGAAAAACTGTTTTTT. This encodes CASSLARDKEKLFF.

This clone turned up a few times. The gene calls are TRBV7-6 and TRBJ2-1; D possibly corresponds to TRBD1 (6 bases). Germline assignment: CDR1 SGHVS and CDR2 FNYEAQ. Trimming took 2 bases from V and 3 from J, leaving 17 bases between them. CDR3 length: 17 amino acids. The CDR3 loop reads CASSLQGGAPGYNEQFF. CDR3 sequence (DNA): TGTGCCAGCAGCTTACAAGGGGGAGCCCCTGGCTACAATGAGCAGTTCTTC.

This clone was picked up a small number of times. The chain joins TRBV2 to TRBJ2-7; a possible D gene is TRBD1 (6 bases). Germline V gene data show CDR1 as SNHLY and CDR2 as FYNNEI. CDR3 length: 12 amino acids. Between the trimmed V and J ends, which lost 6 bases and 6 bases, there was a span of 12 bases. The CDR3 DNA reads TGTGCCAGCAGAACAGGGTCAGGCGAGCAGTACTTC. It codes for CASRTGSGEQYF.

The chain recombines TRBV27 with TRBJ2-3, with 13 bases that match TRBD2. The CDR3 is 17 amino acids. Germline V gene data show CDR1 as MNHEY and CDR2 as SMNVEV (reference sequence). V was pared by 2 bases and J by 4 bases, with 6 bases of the junction left unmatched. CDR3 loop: CASSLIGGLAGADTQYF. The CDR3, as DNA: TGTGCCAGCAGTTTAATAGGAGGACTAGCGGGAGCAGATACGCAGTATTTT.

This clone was counted between two and nine times. V is TRBV28 and J is TRBJ2-1, with 7 bases matching TRBD2. V lost 6 bases, J lost 1 base, and 6 bases stayed unmatched. The germline gives CDR1 MDHEN, CDR2 SYDVKM. The CDR3 contains 15 residues. Here the CDR3 DNA reads TGTGCCAGCAGGTCTGGCGGGAGATCCTACAATGAGCAGTTCTTC. Translation gives CASRSGGRSYNEQFF.

This clone was detected a few times. The rearrangement joins TRBV29-1 to TRBJ1-3; D is ambiguous. This CDR3 is built from 13 residues. Trimming removed 4 bases at V and 4 bases at J, with 11 bases between. The V gene's germline CDR1 is SQVTM and CDR2 ANQGSEA. CDR3 nucleotide sequence: TGCAGCGTTGCTTTGCAGTCAGGAAACACCATATATTTT. Its translation: CSVALQSGNTIYF.

This clone was seen more than once but under ten times. This sample also contains other DNA sequences that code for the same CDR3. The V and J genes are TRBV9 and TRBJ2-3; TRBD2 aligns across 10 bases. With 1 base clipped from V and 3 bases from J, the junction kept 2 bases outside the gene matches. Germline-derived CDR1 and CDR2 are SGDLS and YYNGEE. This CDR3 has 15 amino acids. CDR3 in DNA: TGTGCCAGCAGCGTATCTAGCGGGAGAACAGATACGCAGTATTTT. Protein: CASSVSSGRTDTQYF.

The chain couples TRBV7-2 to TRBJ2-5, with TRBD2 identical over 7 bases. CDR3 length equals 14 residues. Germline assignment: CDR1 SGHTA and CDR2 FQGNSA. Trimming cost V 5 bases and J 2 bases; bases outside gene matches: 5. CDR3 amino acids: CASSPRTRQETQYF. The CDR3 DNA reads as TGTGCCAGCAGCCCACGGACTAGACAAGAGACCCAGTACTTC.

The chain carries TRBV25-1 and TRBJ2-5; 11 nucleotides match TRBD1. The CDR3 length is 18 residues. The ends lost 1 base at V and 1 base at J; junction bases unmatched: 8. CDR1 is MGHDK and CDR2 is SYGVNS in the germline V gene. The CDR3: CASSELRGTGGFQETQYF. CDR3 bases: TGTGCCAGCAGTGAATTGAGAGGGACAGGGGGATTCCAAGAGACCCAGTACTTC. Complete variable domain (other parts from reference TRBV25-1 and TRBJ2-5): EADIYQTPRYLVIGTGKKITLECSQTMGHDKMYWYQQDPGMELHLIHYSYGVNSTEKGDLSSESTVSRIRTEHFPLTLESARPSHTSQYLCASSELRGTGGFQETQYFGPGTRLLVL.

This clone was found a few times. The V call is TRBV7-2, the J call TRBJ2-7; a possible D gene is TRBD2 (7 bases). This CDR3 region has 14 residues. Per the germline V gene, CDR1 is SGHTA and CDR2 is FQGNSA. V lost 5 bases and J 9 bases, leaving 20 bases between the germline ends. The CDR3 region is CASSTLTGRGGQYF. As DNA, the CDR3 is TGTGCCAGCAGCACACTCACAGGGAGGGGTGGGCAGTACTTC.

The chain couples TRBV19 to TRBJ2-7; 7 bases map to TRBD1. This CDR3 comprises 11 residues. Germline CDR1 LNHDA, CDR2 SQIVND (reference sequence). J lost 3 bases, V lost 11 bases, and 4 bases had no gene match. CDR3: CASGQIYEQYF. DNA for the CDR3: TGTGCCTCGGGACAGATCTACGAGCAGTACTTC.

This clone has just a few counts. V is TRBV5-1 and J is TRBJ2-1; no clear D. The length of the CDR3 is 16 residues. The V and J ends lost 2 bases and 0 bases respectively, with 12 bases between them. Germline values: CDR1 SGHRS, CDR2 YFSETQ. The CDR3 DNA reads as TGCGCCAGCAGCTTAAAAGAGATAACCTCCTACAATGAGCAGTTCTTC. This gives the protein CASSLKEITSYNEQFF.

As for this clone: The sample carries other DNA sequences with the same CDR3. The chain is built from TRBV28 and TRBJ2-3; tentative D call: TRBD2 (5 bases). V was cut by 6 bases and J by 0 bases, with 7 bases left in between. CDR1 is MDHEN and CDR2 is SYDVKM in the germline V gene. The CDR3 spans 13 residues. CDR3 in amino acids: CASSPSSTDTQYF. For the CDR3, the DNA is TGTGCCAGCAGCCCTAGCAGCACAGATACGCAGTATTTT.

Only a few counts were recorded for this clone. The V gene is TRBV7-2, the J gene TRBJ2-1; the match to TRBD1 covers 9 bases. CDR1 SGHTA and CDR2 FQGNSA come from the germline V gene. The CDR3 length is 15 residues. V shed 4 bases, J shed 6 bases, and the junction held 7 bases outside the gene matches. DNA for the CDR3: TGTGCCAGCAGCTCTCGGGACAGGGTGGGCAATGAGCAGTTCTTC. Amino acid sequence: CASSSRDRVGNEQFF.

A few counts support this clone. This CDR3 is also generated by other DNA sequences in the sample. The chain recombines TRBV7-9 with TRBJ2-7, with 7 positions matching TRBD1. The CDR3 length is 14 residues. V trimming: 1 base; J trimming: 2 bases; junction bases outside the gene matches: 2. The germline CDR1 and CDR2 sequences are SEHNR and FQNEAQ (reference sequence). Here the CDR3 reads CASSLGQGAYEQYF. The CDR3 DNA follows: TGTGCCAGCAGCTTAGGCCAGGGGGCCTACGAGCAGTACTTC.